The subject of this entry is one T cell receptor beta chain. Its antigen remains unidentified. Base qualities are missing; no much larger clone stands one base away. These data come from a study of blood T cell repertoires in COVID-19 (dated by TCRdb to about 2020). A note on the overall study: Samples covering the acute and convalescent phases of COVID-19 were provided by collaborators in the United States, Italy and Spain. Sample metadata almost always included a de-identified subject ID, COVID-19 status, age in years and sex. The material from the prospective study consisted of cDNA or gDNA derived from T cells, B-cell-depleted T cells, or PBMCs. A freely available public database, intended as a resource for researchers studying the immune response to SARS-CoV-2, is where the repertoires were released. The samples were drawn from two sources: the first 160 participants of the ongoing ImmuneRACE study, and approximately 1,300 subjects contributed by 6 global collaborators. Where available, HLA class I and class II types were obtained from metadata supplied by the sample provider rather than from assay-based typing. Subjects who had been exposed to COVID-19, were actively infected with it, or had recovered from it provided the deeply sampled blood TCRbeta repertoires that made up the dataset. General findings and caveats noted by the study authors: How much clinical and demographic metadata was included differed by source and by participant, and the metadata was provided uncurated.

TCRbeta CDR3 regions were amplified from genomic DNA using the immunoSEQ Assay, a bias-controlled multiplex PCR. The paper's processing steps were these. Within the assay, amplification of reference gene primers was used to estimate how many nucleated cells each sample contained. To quantify the absolute abundance of each unique TCRbeta CDR3 rearrangement, sequence reads were collapsed and filtered. For each sample, productive Simpson clonality was calculated as the square root of Simpson's diversity index across productive rearrangements. TCRdb took over this immuneACCESS table, retaining in-frame rearrangements with V and J assigned. Such tables are incomplete; in checked studies, under half of the missing clones stem from an unresolved V gene, and the remainder is unexplained. D and trimming were read from the DNA, whereas the V and J calls and clone size are those reported in that table. For this sample there are 130,000 or so clones; under 85% appear just once. The ten top clones hold 12% of the sample.

The junction shows trimming of 4 bases on V and 1 base on J, plus 13 bases between the germline ends. The CDR3 contains 15 residues, cysteine and phenylalanine counted. Only the CDR3 region is kept as DNA, spanning 45 bases read in frame from base 1. The germline V gene specifies SGHDN as CDR1 and FVKESK as CDR2. Whole blood was collected in K2EDTA tubes by collaborating institutions according to the institutions' own protocols. For TCRbeta analysis, collaborator samples were shipped as frozen whole blood, as isolated PBMCs, or as DNA extracted from either sample type. The V gene is TRBV14 and the J gene is TRBJ2-5, and perhaps TRBD2 as D gene, on 5 matching bases. The sequenced material came from peripheral blood. This TCR came from a woman aged 55-69 years with acute or convalescent COVID-19. The base sequence is TGTGCCAGCAGCCCCCCCCTCCGGGGCCAAGAGACCCAGTACTTC. Translated, it reads CASSPPLRGQETQYF.